The following is a TCR beta chain sequence with its context. The antigen it recognizes is unknown. No base qualities exist here, and no much larger clone lies one base off it. The record originates from a study of identical twins (dated by TCRdb to about 2016). With respect to the entire study: To test whether fetal clonotypes persist, the study used deep sequencing on TCR alpha and beta repertoires from monozygotic twins, unrelated adults of various ages, and cord blood. Replicate twin experiments were performed at different times using different library preparation protocols to rule out contamination. Overall study results and their limits: Out-of-frame TCR alpha sharing in monozygotic twins was systematically underestimated by recombination models, whereas sharing between unrelated individuals was in agreement with the recombination models. Compared with coincidental sharing between unrelated individuals, out-of-frame TCR alpha sequences shared between twins had an excess of sequences with low generation probability. Abundant cord blood beta clonotypes had fewer insertions, young adult naive repertoires showed a similar but weaker trend, and memory repertoires showed no such trend. Because the same donors could not be followed over many years, the conclusions relied on cross-sectional statistical analysis. Zero-insertion analyses could be partly confounded by invariant T cells such as MAIT and iNKT, although diverse VJ usage argued against such confounding for most clonotypes. In beta out-of-frame sequences, excess twin sharing was weaker, because having fewer shared sequences lowered the signal-to-noise ratio.

Trimming takes 6 bases from V and 6 bases from J, and the germline ends sit 10 bases apart. Via the germline V gene, CDR1 is MGHDK and CDR2 SYGVNS. From the cysteine through the phenylalanine, the CDR3 covers 12 amino acids. Only the CDR3 part of the read is kept: 36 bases, read in frame from the first base. The library came from 5' RACE. Sequencing relied on an Illumina HiSeq 2000. A universal primer binding site was added through template switching, and the final cDNA carried a unique molecular identifier so that TCR cDNA molecules could be counted accurately. Specific primers in the conserved constant-segment region were used to synthesize first-strand cDNA for TCR alpha and beta chains. To control for contamination, each cDNA library was double barcoded with a SMART-Mk sample barcode plus Illumina barcodes. TruSeq adapter sequences and Illumina sample barcodes were added in two successive PCR steps. TCR alpha and beta cDNA libraries were sequenced on the Illumina HiSeq platform with custom primers. As for how the authors treated the data: MiGEC was used to process raw reads and extract unique molecular identifiers, and MiXCR was used to find CDR3 positions. For each individual, recombination models were inferred using an EM algorithm with the repgenHMM and IGoR tools. The tcR package in R was used for shared clonotype analysis, with sharing normalized by the product of cloneset sizes. Out-of-frame nonproductive sequences were analyzed to study raw recombination free of thymic and clonal selection effects. TCRdb reprocessing: public reads trimmed at Q25 with fastp, clones called with MiXCR, in-frame beta chains kept. For every CDR3 protein sequence, its rows merge into one entry that carries the most common genes and DNA. TCRdb, rather than the study authors, made the V and J calls. A total of about 290,000 distinct CDR3 sequences appear in this sample, 8% to 9.5% of them only once. The ten largest clones add up to 5.5% to 9% of the sample.

Only healthy Caucasian donors were included. Three pairs of female monozygotic twins, all aged about 18 to 29 years, were included in the twin cohort. Positive isolation kits from Invitrogen were used to isolate the CD4+ and CD8+ T cell populations. This sample was also put to use in a study of yellow fever vaccine responses in identical twins. Per the second study: According to the authors, the vaccine-induced T cell response in identical twins seemed to be partly convergent and partly specific to each individual. In identical twins, the study followed T cell clones that responded to the vaccine with precision.

The receptor chain draws on TRBV25-1 and TRBJ2-3; confidence is insufficient to name the D gene. Material: CD8+ T cells sorted from blood. The TCR was taken from a woman between 18 and 29 years old in good health. The bases read TGTGCCAGCAGCCAATCGGAGGATACGCAGTATTTT. Translated, it gives CASSQSEDTQYF.